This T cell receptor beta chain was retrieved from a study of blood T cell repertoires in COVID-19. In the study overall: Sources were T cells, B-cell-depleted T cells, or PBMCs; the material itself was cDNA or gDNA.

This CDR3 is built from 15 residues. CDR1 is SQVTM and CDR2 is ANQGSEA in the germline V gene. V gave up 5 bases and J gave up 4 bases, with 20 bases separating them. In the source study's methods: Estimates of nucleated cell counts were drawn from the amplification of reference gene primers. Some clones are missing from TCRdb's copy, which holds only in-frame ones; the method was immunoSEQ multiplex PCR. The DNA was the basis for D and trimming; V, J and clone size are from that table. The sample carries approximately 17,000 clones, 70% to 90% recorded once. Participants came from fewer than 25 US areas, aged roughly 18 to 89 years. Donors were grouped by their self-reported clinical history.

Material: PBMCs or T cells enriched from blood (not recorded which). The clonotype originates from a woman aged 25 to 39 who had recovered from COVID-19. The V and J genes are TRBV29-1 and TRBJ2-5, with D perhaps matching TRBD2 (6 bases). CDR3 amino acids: CSVILSGVYGETQYF. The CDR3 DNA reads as TGCAGCGTTATATTGTCGGGGGTTTATGGAGAGACCCAGTACTTC.